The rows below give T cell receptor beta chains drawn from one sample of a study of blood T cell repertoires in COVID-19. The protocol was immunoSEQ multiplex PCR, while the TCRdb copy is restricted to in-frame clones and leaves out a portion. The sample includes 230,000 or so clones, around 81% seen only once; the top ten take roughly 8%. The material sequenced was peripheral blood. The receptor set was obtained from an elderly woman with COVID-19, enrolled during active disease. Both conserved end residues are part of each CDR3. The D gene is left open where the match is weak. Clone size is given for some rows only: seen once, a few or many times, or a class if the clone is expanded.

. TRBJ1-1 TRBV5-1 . TGCGCCAGCAGCTTGGGTAGGACAGTCAACACTGAAGCTTTCTTT CASSLGRTVNTEAFF
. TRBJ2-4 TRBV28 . TGTGCCAGCCAGGGGGCCAAAAACATTCAGTACTTC CASQGAKNIQYF
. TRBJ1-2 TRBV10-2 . TGCGCCAGCAGTGATACGGACATTAACTATGGCTACACCTTC CASSDTDINYGYTF
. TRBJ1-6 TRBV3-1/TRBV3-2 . TGTGCCAGCAGCCAAAAACGGGATTCACCCCTCCACTTT CASSQKRDSPLHF
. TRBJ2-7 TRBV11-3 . TGTGCCAGCAGCTCATATATCGGCTCCTACGAGCAGTACTTC CASSSYIGSYEQYF
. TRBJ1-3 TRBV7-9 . TGTGCCAGCAGCCCTACCGACAGCCGCTCTGGAAACACCATATATTTT CASSPTDSRSGNTIYF
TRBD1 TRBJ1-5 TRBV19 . TGTGCCAGTAGGACAGGGGATGGGAACAATCAGCCCCAGCATTTT CASRTGDGNNQPQHF
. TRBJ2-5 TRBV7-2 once TGTGCCAGCAGCTTAGCGGGAGATGCGGGACAAGAGACCCAGTACTTC CASSLAGDAGQETQYF
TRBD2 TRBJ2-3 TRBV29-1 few TGCAGCGCTAAGCGGGAGGCAGATACGCAGTATTTT CSAKREADTQYF
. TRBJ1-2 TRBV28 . TGTGCCAGCACCCTAGGGGGGGGCCACCCCTATGGCTACACCTTC CASTLGGGHPYGYTF
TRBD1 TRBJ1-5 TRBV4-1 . TGCGCCAGCAGCCTCTTATTGACACAGGGGCACAATCAGCCCCAGCATTTT CASSLLLTQGHNQPQHF
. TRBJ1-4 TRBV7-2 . TGTGCCAGCAGCTTAGGGGGGGGACCTAATGAAAAACTGTTTTTT CASSLGGGPNEKLFF
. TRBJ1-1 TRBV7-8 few TGTGCCAGCAGACTTGCAGGGGCGCGGGTGAACACTGAAGCTTTCTTT CASRLAGARVNTEAFF
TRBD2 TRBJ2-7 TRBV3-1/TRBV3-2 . TGTGCCAGCAGCCAATTCGGACTAGGCGAGCAGTACTTC CASSQFGLGEQYF
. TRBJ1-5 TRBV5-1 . TGCGCCAGCAGCTTGAATGGAGGGGAGCCCCAGCATTTT CASSLNGGEPQHF
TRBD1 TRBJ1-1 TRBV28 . TGTGCCAGCAGTTTATTGGGGACAGGAGTTCTCATGAACACTGAAGCTTTCTTT CASSLLGTGVLMNTEAFF
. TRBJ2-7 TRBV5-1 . TGCGCCAGCAGCTTGGGGGCCGGTCCCTACGAGCAGTACTTC CASSLGAGPYEQYF
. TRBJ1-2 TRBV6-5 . TGTGCCAGCAGTTACGCCCAGGGCGACGTCTATGGCTACACCTTC CASSYAQGDVYGYTF
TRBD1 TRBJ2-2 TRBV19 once TGTGCCAGTAGCAGGACAGGGAGCAGCACCGGGGAGCTGTTTTTT CASSRTGSSTGELFF
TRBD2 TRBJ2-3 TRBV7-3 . TGTGCCAGCAGCCCGACTAGCGGGAGTGCAGATACGCAGTATTTT CASSPTSGSADTQYF
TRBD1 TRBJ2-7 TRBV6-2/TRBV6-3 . TGTGCCAGCAGTTGGACAGGGGAAAGTCGGGAGCAGTACTTC CASSWTGESREQYF
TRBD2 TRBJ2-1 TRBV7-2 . TGTGCCAGCAGCTTAGAGGGACTAGCGGGCCCCGTTCGGCAGTTCTTC CASSLEGLAGPVRQFF
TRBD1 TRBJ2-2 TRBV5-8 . TGTGCCAGCAGCGTCGACAGGGGGTACACCGGGGAGCTGTTTTTT CASSVDRGYTGELFF
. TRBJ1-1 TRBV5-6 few TGTGCCAGCAGCGCCGGGATCCCTTCGAACACTGAAGCTTTCTTT CASSAGIPSNTEAFF
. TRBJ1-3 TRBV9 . TGTGCCAGCAGCGTTCGGGACTCCTGGACCGGAAACACCATATATTTT CASSVRDSWTGNTIYF
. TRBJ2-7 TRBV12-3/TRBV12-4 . TGTGCCAGCAGTTTAGGACGGGGTACGTACTTC CASSLGRGTYF
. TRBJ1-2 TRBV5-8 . TGTGCCAGCAAATACGGGGGAGGGAACTATGGCTACACCTTC CASKYGGGNYGYTF
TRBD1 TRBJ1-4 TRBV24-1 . TGTGCCACCAGTGATCCCAGGGGGCCGGGTGAAAAACTGTTTTTT CATSDPRGPGEKLFF
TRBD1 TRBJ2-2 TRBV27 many TGTGCCAGCAGTCTAAGGGGGCTGAACACCGGGGAGCTGTTTTTT CASSLRGLNTGELFF
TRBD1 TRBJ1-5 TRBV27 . TGTGCCAGCAGTTTATCGGGGACAGGATCACTCAATCAGCCCCAGCATTTT CASSLSGTGSLNQPQHF
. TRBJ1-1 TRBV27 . TGTGCCAGCAGTTTATTTGGGGGCACGAACACTGAAGCTTTCTTT CASSLFGGTNTEAFF
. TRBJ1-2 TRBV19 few TGTGCCAGTAGTCCTGAACAGGGCCGGAGGAACTATGGCTACACCTTC CASSPEQGRRNYGYTF
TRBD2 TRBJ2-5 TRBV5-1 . TGCGCCAGCAGCTTCTCAAGCGGGGGGGCCGGGGAGACCCAGTACTTC CASSFSSGGAGETQYF
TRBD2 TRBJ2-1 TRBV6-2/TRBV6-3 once TGTGCCAGCAGTTCCCCTCGGGCTAGCGGGGATGAGCAGTTCTTC CASSSPRASGDEQFF
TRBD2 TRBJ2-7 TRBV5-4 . TGTGCCAGCAGCTTGGGAGGGACTAGCGGGGGAGACGAGCAGTACTTC CASSLGGTSGGDEQYF